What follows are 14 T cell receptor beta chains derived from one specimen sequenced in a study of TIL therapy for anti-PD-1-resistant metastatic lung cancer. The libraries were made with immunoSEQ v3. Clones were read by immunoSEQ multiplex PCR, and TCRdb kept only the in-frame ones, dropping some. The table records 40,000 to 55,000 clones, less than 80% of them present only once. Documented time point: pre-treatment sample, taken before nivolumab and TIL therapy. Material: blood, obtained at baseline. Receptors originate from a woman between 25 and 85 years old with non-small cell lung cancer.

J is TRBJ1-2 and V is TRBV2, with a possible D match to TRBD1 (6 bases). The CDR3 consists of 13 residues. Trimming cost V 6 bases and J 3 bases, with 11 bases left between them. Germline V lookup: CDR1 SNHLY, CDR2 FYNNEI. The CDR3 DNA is TGTGCCAGCAGGCCTCAGGGGTACTATGGCTACACCTTC. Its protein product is CASRPQGYYGYTF.

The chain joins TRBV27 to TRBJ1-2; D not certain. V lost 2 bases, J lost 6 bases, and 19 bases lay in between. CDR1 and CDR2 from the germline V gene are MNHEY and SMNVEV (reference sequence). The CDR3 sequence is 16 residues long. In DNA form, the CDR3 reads TGTGCCAGCAGTTTAGGACCCTCGTGGGAGCGGGATGGCTACACCTTC. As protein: CASSLGPSWERDGYTF.

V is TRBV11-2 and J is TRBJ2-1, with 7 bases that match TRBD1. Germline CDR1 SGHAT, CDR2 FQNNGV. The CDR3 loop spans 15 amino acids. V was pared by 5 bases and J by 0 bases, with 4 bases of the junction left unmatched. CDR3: CASSIQGSSYNEQFF. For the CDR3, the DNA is TGTGCCAGCAGCATACAGGGGAGCTCCTACAATGAGCAGTTCTTC. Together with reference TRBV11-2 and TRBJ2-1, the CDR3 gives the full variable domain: EAGVAQSPRYKIIEKRQSVAFWCNPISGHATLYWYQQILGQGPKLLIQFQNNGVVDDSQLPKDRFSAERLKGVDSTLKIQPAKLEDSAVYLCASSIQGSSYNEQFFGPGTRLTVL.

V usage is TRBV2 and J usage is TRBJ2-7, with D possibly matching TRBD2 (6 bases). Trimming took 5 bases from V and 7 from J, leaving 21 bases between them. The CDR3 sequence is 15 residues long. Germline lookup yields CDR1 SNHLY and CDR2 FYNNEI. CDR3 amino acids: CASSPLGLTPREQYF. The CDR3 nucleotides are TGTGCCAGCAGTCCACTGGGACTGACACCTCGGGAGCAGTACTTC.

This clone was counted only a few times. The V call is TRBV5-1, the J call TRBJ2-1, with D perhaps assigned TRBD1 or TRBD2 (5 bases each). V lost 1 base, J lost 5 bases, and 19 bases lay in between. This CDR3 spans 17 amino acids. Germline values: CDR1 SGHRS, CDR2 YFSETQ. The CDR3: CASSLLARQGNNNEQFF. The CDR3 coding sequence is TGCGCCAGCAGCTTGCTAGCCCGCCAGGGAAACAACAATGAGCAGTTCTTC.

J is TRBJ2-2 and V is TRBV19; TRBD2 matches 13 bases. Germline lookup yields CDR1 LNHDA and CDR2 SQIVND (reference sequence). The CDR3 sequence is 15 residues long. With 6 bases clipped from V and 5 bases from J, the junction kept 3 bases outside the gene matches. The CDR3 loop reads CASRRLAGGTGELFF. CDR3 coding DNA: TGTGCCAGTAGGCGACTAGCGGGAGGAACCGGGGAGCTGTTTTTT. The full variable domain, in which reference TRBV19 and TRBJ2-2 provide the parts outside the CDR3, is DGGITQSPKYLFRKEGQNVTLSCEQNLNHDAMYWYRQDPGQGLRLIYYSQIVNDFQKGDIAEGYSVSREKKESFPLTVTSAQKNPTAFYLCASRRLAGGTGELFFGEGSRLTVL.

CDR3 coding DNA: TGTGCCAGCAGGGTAAGGGACACCACGAACACTGAAGCTTTCTTT. Protein: CASRVRDTTNTEAFF. The chain carries TRBV5-5 and TRBJ1-1; maybe TRBD1 (6 bases). V was shortened by 5 bases and J by 1 base, with 15 bases between the two germline ends. The CDR3 covers 15 residues. Germline V CDR1 and CDR2: SGHKS, YYEKEE (reference sequence).

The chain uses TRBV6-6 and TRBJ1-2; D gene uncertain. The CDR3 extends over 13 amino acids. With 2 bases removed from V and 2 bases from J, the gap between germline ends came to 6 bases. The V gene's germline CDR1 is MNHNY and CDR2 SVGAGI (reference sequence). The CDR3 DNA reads TGTGCCAGCAGTTACGGGCCAAACTATGGCTACACCTTC. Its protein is CASSYGPNYGYTF.

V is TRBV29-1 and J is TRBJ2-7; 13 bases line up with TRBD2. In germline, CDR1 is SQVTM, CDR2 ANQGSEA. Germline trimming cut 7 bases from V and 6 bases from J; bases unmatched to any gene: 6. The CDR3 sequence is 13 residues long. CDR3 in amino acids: CSGTSGRAREQYF. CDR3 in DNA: TGCAGCGGAACTAGCGGGAGGGCCCGCGAGCAGTACTTC.

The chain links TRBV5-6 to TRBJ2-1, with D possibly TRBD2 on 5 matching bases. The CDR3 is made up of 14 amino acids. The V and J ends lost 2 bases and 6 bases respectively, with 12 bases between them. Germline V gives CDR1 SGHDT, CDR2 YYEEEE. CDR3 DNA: TGTGCCAGCAGCTTCTACAGCGGCTTCAATGAGCAGTTCTTC. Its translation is CASSFYSGFNEQFF. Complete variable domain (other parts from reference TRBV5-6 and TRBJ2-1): DAGVTQSPTHLIKTRGQQVTLRCSPKSGHDTVSWYQQALGQGPQFIFQYYEEEERQRGNFPDRFSGHQFPNYSSELNVNALLLGDSALYLCASSFYSGFNEQFFGPGTRLTVL.

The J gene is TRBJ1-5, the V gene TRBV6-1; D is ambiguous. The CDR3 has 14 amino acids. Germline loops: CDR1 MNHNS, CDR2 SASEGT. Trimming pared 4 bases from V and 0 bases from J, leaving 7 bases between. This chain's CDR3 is CASSVRYSNQPQHF. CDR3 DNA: TGTGCCAGCAGTGTGAGGTATAGCAATCAGCCCCAGCATTTT.

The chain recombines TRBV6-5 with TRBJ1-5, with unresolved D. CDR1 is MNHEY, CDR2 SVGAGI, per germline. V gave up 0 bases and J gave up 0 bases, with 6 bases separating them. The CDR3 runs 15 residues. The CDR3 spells CASSYSVNSNQPQHF. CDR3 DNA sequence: TGTGCCAGCAGTTACTCGGTCAATAGCAATCAGCCCCAGCATTTT.

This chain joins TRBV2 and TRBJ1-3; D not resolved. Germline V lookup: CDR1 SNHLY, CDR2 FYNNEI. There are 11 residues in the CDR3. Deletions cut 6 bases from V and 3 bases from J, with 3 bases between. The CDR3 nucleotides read TGTGCCAGCAGGTTTGGAAACACCATATATTTT. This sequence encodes CASRFGNTIYF.

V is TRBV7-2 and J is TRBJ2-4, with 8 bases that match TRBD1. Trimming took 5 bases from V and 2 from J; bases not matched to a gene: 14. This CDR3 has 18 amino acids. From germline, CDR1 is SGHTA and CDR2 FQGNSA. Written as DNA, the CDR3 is TGTGCCAGCAGCCCTGTTCTGACAGGGGATTTAACCAAAAACATTCAGTACTTC. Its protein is CASSPVLTGDLTKNIQYF.